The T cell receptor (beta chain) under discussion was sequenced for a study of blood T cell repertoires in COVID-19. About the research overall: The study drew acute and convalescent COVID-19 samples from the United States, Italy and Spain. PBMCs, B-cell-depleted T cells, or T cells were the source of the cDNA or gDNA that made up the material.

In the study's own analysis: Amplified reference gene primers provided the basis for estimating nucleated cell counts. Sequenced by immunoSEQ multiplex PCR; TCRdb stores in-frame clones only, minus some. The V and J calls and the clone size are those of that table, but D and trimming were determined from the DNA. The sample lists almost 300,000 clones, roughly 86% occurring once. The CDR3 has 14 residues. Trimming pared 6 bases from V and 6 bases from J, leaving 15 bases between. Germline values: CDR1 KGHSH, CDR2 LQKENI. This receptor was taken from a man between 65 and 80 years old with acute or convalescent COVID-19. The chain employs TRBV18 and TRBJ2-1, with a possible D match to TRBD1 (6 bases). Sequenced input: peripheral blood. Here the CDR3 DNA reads TGTGCCAGCTCTTTCGGGACACCTAGCAATGAGCAGTTCTTC. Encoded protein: CASSFGTPSNEQFF. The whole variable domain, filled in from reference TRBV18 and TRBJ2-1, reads NAGVMQNPRHLVRRRGQEARLRCSPMKGHSHVYWYRQLPEEGLKFMVYLQKENIIDESGMPKERFSAEFPKEGPSILRIQQVVRGDSAAYFCASSFGTPSNEQFFGPGTRLTVL.